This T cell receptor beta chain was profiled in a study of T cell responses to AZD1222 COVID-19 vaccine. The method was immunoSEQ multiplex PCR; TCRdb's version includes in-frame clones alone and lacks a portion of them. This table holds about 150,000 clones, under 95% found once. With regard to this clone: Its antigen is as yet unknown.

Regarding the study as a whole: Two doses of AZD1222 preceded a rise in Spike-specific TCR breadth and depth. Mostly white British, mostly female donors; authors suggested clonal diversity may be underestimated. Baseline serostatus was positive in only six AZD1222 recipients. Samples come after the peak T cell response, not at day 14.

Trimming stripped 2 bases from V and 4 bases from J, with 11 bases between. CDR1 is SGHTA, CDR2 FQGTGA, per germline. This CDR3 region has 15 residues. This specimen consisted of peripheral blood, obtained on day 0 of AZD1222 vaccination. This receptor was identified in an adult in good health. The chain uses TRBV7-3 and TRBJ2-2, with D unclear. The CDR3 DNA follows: TGTGCCAGCAGCTTATTAGGGCAGAGCACCGGGGAGCTGTTTTTT. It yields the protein CASSLLGQSTGELFF.